This is a list of T cell receptor beta chains from one sample in a study of blood T cells in healthy people across ages. In TCRdb, the 5' RACE reads were re-called with MiXCR into one record per CDR3 protein. The table has hundreds of thousands of distinct CDR3 sequences, approximately 53% seen once. Sequenced: blood. These receptors came from a man in his forties or fifties in good health. Both conserved end residues are part of each CDR3. Fields, in order: J gene, V gene, clone size, D gene, CDR3 protein, CDR3 DNA. A D gene is named only where the DNA matches it firmly. Expanded clones are given a class, and other clones once, few, many or no size at all.

>TRBJ1-1|TRBV7-2|-|-
CASSLDRWGVTEAFF
TGTGCCAGCAGCTTAGATCGTTGGGGGGTGACTGAAGCTTTCTTT
>TRBJ2-5|TRBV5-1|-|-
CASSLDTAGETQYF
TGCGCCAGCAGCTTAGACACTGCCGGGGAGACCCAGTACTTC
>TRBJ2-3|TRBV27|once|TRBD2
CASSLLAGGFTDTQYF
TGTGCCAGCAGTTTACTAGCGGGAGGATTCACAGATACGCAGTATTTT
>TRBJ2-1|TRBV4-3|few|TRBD1
CASSREQGFAWNEQFF
TGCGCCAGCAGCCGGGAACAGGGGTTTGCCTGGAATGAGCAGTTCTTC
>TRBJ2-5|TRBV6-5|-|TRBD1
CASRQLDRGQETQYF
TGTGCCAGCAGACAACTAGACAGGGGACAAGAGACCCAGTACTTC
>TRBJ2-5|TRBV28|-|TRBD2
CASSRLASYNEQYF
TGTGCCAGCAGCCGACTAGCATCCTACAATGAGCAGTACTTC
>TRBJ2-1|TRBV28|once|-
CASSLRQIPAEQFF
TGTGCCAGCAGTTTGAGGCAGATCCCCGCTGAGCAGTTCTTC
>TRBJ2-3|TRBV24-1|-|TRBD2
CATSDDQLAAGDTQYF
TGTGCCACCAGTGACGATCAACTAGCGGCAGGGGATACGCAGTATTTT
>TRBJ2-6|TRBV4-2|-|-
CASNQAKGGSSGANVLTF
TGTGCCAGCAACCAAGCCAAAGGAGGGAGCTCTGGGGCCAACGTCCTGACTTTC
>TRBJ1-2|TRBV5-1|few|-
CASSSGVDGGGYTF
TGCGCCAGCAGCTCGGGAGTGGATGGGGGCGGCTACACCTTC
>TRBJ2-5|TRBV3-1|-|-
CASSQGVGSTYNEQYF
TGTGCCAGCAGCCAAGGGGTGGGGAGTACCTACAATGAGCAGTACTTC
>TRBJ2-5|TRBV5-1|-|TRBD2
CASSLVSSGRVGETQYF
TGCGCCAGCAGCTTGGTGTCCAGCGGGAGGGTAGGAGAGACCCAGTACTTC
>TRBJ2-7|TRBV28|-|TRBD2
CASNTGGRPAYEQYF
TGTGCCAGCAACACCGGCGGGAGGCCAGCCTACGAGCAGTACTTC
>TRBJ2-7|TRBV5-5|-|-
CASSSTVGLRGYEQYF
TGTGCCAGCAGCTCAACCGTTGGCCTACGGGGCTACGAGCAGTACTTC
>TRBJ1-6|TRBV5-1|-|-
CASSLVAVLGNSPLHF
TGCGCCAGCAGCTTGGTTGCGGTGCTCGGGAATTCACCCCTCCACTTT
>TRBJ2-5|TRBV11-1|-|TRBD1
CASSLDRVGETQYF
TGTGCCAGCAGCCTCGACAGGGTAGGAGAGACCCAGTACTTC
>TRBJ2-2|TRBV18|-|TRBD1
CASSLLGTGETGELFF
TGTGCCAGCTCACTACTCGGGACAGGGGAAACCGGGGAGCTGTTTTTT
>TRBJ2-3|TRBV7-8|once|-
CASSLPPGNTPDTQYF
TGTGCCAGCAGCTTACCTCCCGGGAACACCCCAGATACGCAGTATTTT
>TRBJ2-3|TRBV20-1|-|-
CSASPSDTQYF
TGCAGTGCTAGTCCCTCAGATACGCAGTATTTT
>TRBJ1-4|TRBV24-1|-|TRBD1
CAPSYRDRIYATNEKLFF
TGTGCCCCTAGTTACCGGGACAGGATCTATGCAACTAATGAAAAACTGTTTTTT
>TRBJ2-4|TRBV20-1|few|-
CSARTDLRPIQYF
TGCAGTGCTAGGACGGACCTAAGGCCCATTCAGTACTTC
>TRBJ2-5|TRBV24-1|few|-
CATSSVEKETQYF
TGTGCCACCAGTAGCGTGGAGAAAGAGACCCAGTACTTC
>TRBJ2-7|TRBV6-2/TRBV6-3|few|-
CASSYVREQYF
TGTGCCAGCAGTTACGTGCGCGAGCAGTACTTC
>TRBJ1-1|TRBV7-2|-|-
CASRATMGAAAFF
TGTGCCAGCAGAGCTACCATGGGGGCAGCAGCTTTCTTT
>TRBJ2-5|TRBV27|-|TRBD2
CASSTWTSGRFETQYF
TGTGCCAGCAGTACCTGGACTAGCGGGAGATTCGAGACCCAGTACTTC
>TRBJ2-1|TRBV6-1|-|-
CASSDVWNEQFF
TGTGCCAGCAGTGACGTCTGGAATGAGCAGTTCTTC
>TRBJ2-5|TRBV5-1|-|TRBD1
CASSLAGTGKEETQYF
TGCGCCAGCAGCTTGGCCGGGACAGGGAAGGAAGAGACCCAGTACTTC
>TRBJ2-3|TRBV20-1|-|-
CSANRGGSTDTQYF
TGCAGTGCGAACAGAGGAGGAAGCACAGATACGCAGTATTTT
>TRBJ2-1|TRBV5-6|few|TRBD2
CASSWGGDENEQFF
TGTGCCAGCAGCTGGGGGGGGGACGAGAATGAGCAGTTCTTC
>TRBJ1-6|TRBV28|-|TRBD1
CAAGTVDTPLHF
TGTGCCGCAGGGACAGTTGATACACCCCTCCACTTT
>TRBJ1-2|TRBV20-1|-|TRBD1
CSARENFRGRYYGYTF
TGCAGTGCTAGAGAAAACTTCAGGGGGCGCTACTATGGCTACACCTTC
>TRBJ1-4|TRBV27|-|-
CASRSDRTEKLFF
TGTGCCAGCAGATCTGACAGAACAGAAAAACTGTTTTTT
>TRBJ2-1|TRBV5-1|-|-
CASSLRRSNNEQFF
TGCGCCAGCAGCTTGAGAAGATCGAACAATGAGCAGTTCTTC
>TRBJ2-1|TRBV12-3/TRBV12-4|few|TRBD2
CASSSTGGAGLYDEQFF
TGTGCCAGCAGTTCCACGGGGGGAGCGGGACTGTATGATGAGCAGTTCTTC
>TRBJ2-7|TRBV27|few|-
CASGFTPHEQYF
TGTGCCAGCGGATTTACCCCCCACGAGCAGTACTTC
>TRBJ1-2|TRBV7-2|-|-
CASSRATFRTQWGGYTF
TGTGCCAGCAGCCGAGCAACCTTCCGGACTCAGTGGGGAGGCTACACCTTC
>TRBJ1-3|TRBV5-1|-|TRBD1
CACSLDGQGSGNTIYF
TGCGCCTGCAGCTTGGACGGACAGGGGTCTGGAAACACCATATATTTT
>TRBJ2-5|TRBV18|-|TRBD1
CASSTRQGPETQYF
TGTGCCAGCTCAACCCGACAGGGGCCGGAGACCCAGTACTTC
>TRBJ1-2|TRBV25-1|few|-
CASSERLGARYGYTF
TGTGCCAGCAGTGAACGGCTGGGGGCACGTTATGGCTACACCTTC
>TRBJ1-1|TRBV5-5|-|-
CASSPHPYTEAFF
TGTGCCAGCAGCCCCCATCCTTACACTGAAGCTTTCTTT
>TRBJ2-7|TRBV4-2|-|TRBD2
CASSQAATSGAYEQYF
TGTGCCAGCAGCCAAGCCGCGACTAGCGGAGCCTACGAGCAGTACTTC
>TRBJ1-6|TRBV3-1|-|-
CASSQGDTGPLHF
TGTGCCAGCAGCCAAGGGGATACCGGTCCCCTCCACTTT
>TRBJ1-2|TRBV5-1|-|-
CASSFGDSLTNYGYTF
TGCGCCAGCAGCTTTGGAGACAGCCTCACTAACTATGGCTACACCTTC
>TRBJ1-5|TRBV10-3|-|TRBD1
CAISESDRASNQPQHF
TGTGCCATCAGTGAGTCGGACAGGGCGAGCAATCAGCCCCAGCATTTT
>TRBJ1-6|TRBV10-3|few|-
CAISELGSSYNSPLHF
TGTGCCATCAGTGAGCTAGGGAGCTCCTATAATTCACCCCTCCACTTT
>TRBJ2-5|TRBV20-1|many|-
CSAQQRGSGLETQYF
TGCAGTGCCCAACAACGAGGTTCCGGGTTAGAGACCCAGTACTTC
>TRBJ2-3|TRBV29-1|few|-
CSVGRTSEYTDTQYF
TGCAGCGTCGGGCGAACAAGCGAATACACAGATACGCAGTATTTT
>TRBJ2-3|TRBV20-1|many|TRBD2
CSATLAGASISTDTQYF
TGCAGTGCTACCCTGGCGGGAGCGTCTATAAGCACAGATACGCAGTATTTT
>TRBJ2-1|TRBV11-3|-|TRBD2
CASSLVSLATSYNEQFF
TGTGCCAGCAGCTTAGTTTCACTAGCGACCTCCTACAATGAGCAGTTCTTC
>TRBJ2-7|TRBV5-1|-|TRBD1
CASRWDSQYEQYF
TGCGCCAGCAGATGGGACAGCCAGTACGAGCAGTACTTC
>TRBJ2-7|TRBV29-1|-|TRBD1
CSVTATGAYEQYF
TGCAGCGTGACTGCGACAGGGGCCTACGAGCAGTACTTC
>TRBJ1-2|TRBV6-2/TRBV6-3|-|TRBD1
CASSVDRNLYGYTF
TGTGCCAGCAGTGTGGACAGGAATCTATATGGCTACACCTTC
>TRBJ2-5|TRBV6-5|few|TRBD1
CASSYLTGGRETQYF
TGTGCCAGCAGTTACTTAACAGGGGGCAGGGAGACCCAGTACTTC
>TRBJ2-5|TRBV20-1|few|TRBD2
CSARDPGGGETQYF
TGCAGTGCTAGAGATCCGGGAGGGGGAGAGACCCAGTACTTC